Listed here is a single T cell receptor (beta chain). Its cognate antigen has yet to be identified. Nothing much larger sits one base from this clone, and base qualities are not available. V gives up 4 bases and J gives up 6 bases, and the segment between their germline ends measures 13 bases. Looking up the germline V gene yields CDR1 ENHRY and CDR2 SYGVKD. The CDR3 covers 13 residues, taking in both the cysteine and the phenylalanine. Only the CDR3 DNA is retained, 39 bases long and in frame from the first base. The intended sense of this specimen's treatment or condition label: allogeneic hematopoietic cell transplantation with graft depleted of TCRalphabeta T cells and CD19 B cells. The transplant recipients were children given TCRalphabeta/CD19-depleted allogeneic hematopoietic cell grafts. This sample stems from a study of T-cell reconstitution after alpha-beta-depleted transplantation in children listed by TCRdb under 2016. For context, the study as a whole: T-cell immune reconstitution after TCRalphabeta/CD19-depleted allogeneic hematopoietic cell transplantation in children was quantitatively tracked in the study by means of TCR repertoire profiling. Study-level results and caveats: In some patients, the high TCRbeta diversity seen at day 60 was put down to recipient T cells and intrathymic progenitors that had survived conditioning. About two months after transplant, the apparently early recovery of alphabetaT-cell counts reportedly depended on just several hundred clones that had expanded rapidly and came from non-depleted graft cells. Hyperexpanded clone frequencies declined over subsequent months; after one year, T-cell counts and TCRbeta diversity were mostly attributed to newly produced T cells.

Library creation used PCR. The sample was run on an Illumina HiSeq 2500. TCR libraries were prepared with molecular barcoding, using unique molecular identifiers to normalize TCRbeta repertoire quantification. TCRdb applied fastp at Q25 and MiXCR to the public reads, then kept only in-frame beta chains. A single entry per CDR3 protein holds the most common genes and DNA from its merged rows. This sample gives fewer than 400,000 distinct CDR3 sequences in total; approximately 23% of them show up just once. In total, the top ten clones hold roughly 9.7% of the sample. The sequenced sample was PBMCs, mostly from graft donor cells, obtained 180 days after TCRalphabeta/CD19-depleted stem cell transplant. The receptor comes from a male patient between 5 and 17 years old who had a stem cell transplant for acute lymphoblastic leukemia, so the T cells may come from the graft donor. Recombination linked TRBV10-3 to TRBJ2-7; TRBD2 is possibly the D segment (6 matching bases). At the DNA level, the sequence is TGTGCCATCAGTGTGTGGAGGGGTAGCGAGCAGTACTTC. It is translated as CAISVWRGSEQYF.